This T cell receptor (beta chain) stems from a study of shared clonotypes between healthy human individuals. Study-level points and caveats: Across a handful of donors, naive CD4 shared 5% to 5.5%, naive CD8 about 3.2%, memory CD4 roughly 2.5%, memory CD8 around 0.36%. Relative to clonotypes present in all four donors, those not shared had lower generation probabilities. Collection of samples was limited to blood; tissue repertoires likely differ.

An approximately 200 ng quantity of DNA, roughly 32,000 T cell genomes, went into the sorted-subset replicate PCRs. Only in-frame clones appear in the TCRdb table, and some are missing; sequencing was by immunoSEQ multiplex PCR. Here the sample spans 780,000 or so clones, about two thirds being singletons. For this clone: No antigen is known for it.

V gave up 1 base and J gave up 0 bases, with 8 bases separating them. This CDR3 has 14 amino acids. Germline V gene sequence: CDR1 SGHRS, CDR2 YFSETQ. The receptor comes from a woman younger than 45 in good health. Input material: memory CD4+ T cells sorted from blood. Sample subset: CD45RA-negative fraction. The J gene is TRBJ2-7, the V gene TRBV5-1; D not certain. The CDR3 sequence is CASSLTSASYEQYF. CDR3 in DNA: TGCGCCAGCAGCTTGACCAGCGCCTCCTACGAGCAGTACTTC.